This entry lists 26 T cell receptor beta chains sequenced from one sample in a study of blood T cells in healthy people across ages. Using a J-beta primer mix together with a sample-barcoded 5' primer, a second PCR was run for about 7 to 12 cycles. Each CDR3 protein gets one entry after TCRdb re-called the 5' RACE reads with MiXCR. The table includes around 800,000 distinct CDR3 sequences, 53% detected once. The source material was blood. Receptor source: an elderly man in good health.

The DNA of the CDR3 is TGCGCCAGCAGGGAGGGTTTGGGCGGTGAGCAGTTCTTC. Protein sequence: CASREGLGGEQFF. This chain links TRBV4-1 with TRBJ2-1; tentatively, D is TRBD2 (6 bases). This CDR3 contains 13 residues. V was shortened by 6 bases and J by 9 bases, with 15 bases between the two germline ends. Per the germline V gene, CDR1 is MGHRA and CDR2 is YSYEKL.

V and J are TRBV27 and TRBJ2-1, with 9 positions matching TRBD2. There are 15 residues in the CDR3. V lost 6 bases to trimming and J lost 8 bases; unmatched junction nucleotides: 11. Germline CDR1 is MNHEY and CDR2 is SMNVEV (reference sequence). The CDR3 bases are TGTGCCAGCAGCTTACAGATAGCGGGAGTTGATGAGCAGTTCTTC. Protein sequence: CASSLQIAGVDEQFF.

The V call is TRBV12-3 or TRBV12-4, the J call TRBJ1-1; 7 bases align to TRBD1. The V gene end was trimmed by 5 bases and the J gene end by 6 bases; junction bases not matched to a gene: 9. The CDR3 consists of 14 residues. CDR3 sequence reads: CASSVGSRGSEAFF. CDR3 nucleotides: TGTGCCAGCAGTGTAGGAAGCAGGGGGTCTGAAGCTTTCTTT.

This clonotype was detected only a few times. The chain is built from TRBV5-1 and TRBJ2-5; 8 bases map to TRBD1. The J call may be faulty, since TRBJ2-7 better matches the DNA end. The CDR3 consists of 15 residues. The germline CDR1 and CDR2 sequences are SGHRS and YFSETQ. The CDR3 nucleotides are TGCGCCAGCAGCTTGGGCGGGACAGGTCCCCACGAGCAGTACTTC. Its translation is CASSLGGTGPHEQYF.

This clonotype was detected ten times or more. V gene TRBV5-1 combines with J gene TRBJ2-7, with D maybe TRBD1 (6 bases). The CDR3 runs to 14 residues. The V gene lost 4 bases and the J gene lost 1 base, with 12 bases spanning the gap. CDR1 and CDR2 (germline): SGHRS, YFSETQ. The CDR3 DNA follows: TGCGCCAGCAGCCCCCGGGACACGTCCTACGAGCAGTACTTC. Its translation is CASSPRDTSYEQYF. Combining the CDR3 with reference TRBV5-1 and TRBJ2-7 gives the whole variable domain KAGVTQTPRYLIKTRGQQVTLSCSPISGHRSVSWYQQTPGQGLQFLFEYFSETQRNKGNFPGRFSGRQFSNSRSEMNVSTLELGDSALYLCASSPRDTSYEQYFGPGTRLTVT.

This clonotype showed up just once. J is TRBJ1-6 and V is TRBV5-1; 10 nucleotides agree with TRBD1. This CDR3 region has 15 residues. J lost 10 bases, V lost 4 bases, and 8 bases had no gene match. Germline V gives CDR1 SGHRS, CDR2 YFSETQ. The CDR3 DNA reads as TGCGCCAGCAGCAAGGAGACAGGGGGCGGATCACCCCTCCACTTT. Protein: CASSKETGGGSPLHF.

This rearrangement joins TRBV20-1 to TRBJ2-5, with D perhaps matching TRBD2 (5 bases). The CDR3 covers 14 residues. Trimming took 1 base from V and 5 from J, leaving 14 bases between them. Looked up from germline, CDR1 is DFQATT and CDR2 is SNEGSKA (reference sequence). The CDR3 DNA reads TGCAGTGCTAGAGGTCGCCGGGAAGGGGAGACCCAGTACTTC. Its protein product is CSARGRREGETQYF.

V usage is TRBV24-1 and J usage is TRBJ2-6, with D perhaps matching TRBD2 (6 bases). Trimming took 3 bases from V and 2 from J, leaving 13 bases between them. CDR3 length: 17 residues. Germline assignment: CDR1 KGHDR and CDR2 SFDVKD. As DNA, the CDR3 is TGTGCCACCAGTGATCCCTCCGGAGGGGCTGGGGCCAACGTCCTGACTTTC. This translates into CATSDPSGGAGANVLTF.

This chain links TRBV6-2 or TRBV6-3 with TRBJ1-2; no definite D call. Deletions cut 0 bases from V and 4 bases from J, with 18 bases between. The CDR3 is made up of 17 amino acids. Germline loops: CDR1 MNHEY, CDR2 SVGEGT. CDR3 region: CASSYSITASLSYGYTF. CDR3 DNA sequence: TGTGCCAGCAGTTACTCGATCACAGCGAGCCTCTCCTATGGCTACACCTTC.

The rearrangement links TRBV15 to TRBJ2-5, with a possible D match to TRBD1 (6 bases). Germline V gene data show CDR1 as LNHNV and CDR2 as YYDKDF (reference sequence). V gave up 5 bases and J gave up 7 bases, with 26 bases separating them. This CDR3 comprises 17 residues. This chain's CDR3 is CATSEGVIRQERGTQYF. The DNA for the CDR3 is TGTGCCACCAGCGAGGGGGTAATTAGACAGGAGAGGGGGACCCAGTACTTC.

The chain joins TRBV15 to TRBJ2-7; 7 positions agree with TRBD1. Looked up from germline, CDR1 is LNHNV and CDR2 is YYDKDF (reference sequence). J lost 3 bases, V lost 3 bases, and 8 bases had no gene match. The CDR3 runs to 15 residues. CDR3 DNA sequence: TGTGCCACCAGCAGGGACCTGAGACAGGGCTACGAGCAGTACTTC. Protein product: CATSRDLRQGYEQYF.

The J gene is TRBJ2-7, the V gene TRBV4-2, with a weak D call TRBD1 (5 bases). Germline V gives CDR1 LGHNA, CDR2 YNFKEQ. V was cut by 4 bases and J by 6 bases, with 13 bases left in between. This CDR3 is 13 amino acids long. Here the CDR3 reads CASSLPRGTEQYF. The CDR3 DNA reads TGTGCCAGCAGCCTTCCAAGGGGAACCGAGCAGTACTTC.

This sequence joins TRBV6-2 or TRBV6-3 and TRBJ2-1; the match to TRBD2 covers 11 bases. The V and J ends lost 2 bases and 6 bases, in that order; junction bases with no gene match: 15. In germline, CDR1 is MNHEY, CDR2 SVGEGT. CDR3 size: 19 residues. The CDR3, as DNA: TGTGCCAGCAGTTACCCACTTGGGGCTAGCGGGAGGCCCCGCAATGAGCAGTTCTTC. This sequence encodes CASSYPLGASGRPRNEQFF.

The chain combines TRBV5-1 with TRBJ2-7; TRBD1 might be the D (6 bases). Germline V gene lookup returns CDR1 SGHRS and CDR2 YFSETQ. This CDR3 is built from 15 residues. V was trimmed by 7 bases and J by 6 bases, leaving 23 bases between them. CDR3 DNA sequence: TGCGCCAGCGGCCCCTTAGGGGGAGTCAATTCCGAGCAGTACTTC. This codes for CASGPLGGVNSEQYF.

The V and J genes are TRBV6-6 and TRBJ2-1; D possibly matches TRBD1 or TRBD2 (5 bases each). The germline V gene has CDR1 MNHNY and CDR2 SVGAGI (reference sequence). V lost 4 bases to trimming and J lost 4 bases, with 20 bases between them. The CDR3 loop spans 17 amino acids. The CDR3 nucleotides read TGTGCCAGCAGTTCCCTGGGGGTAAGCGCCTTGTACAATGAGCAGTTCTTC. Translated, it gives CASSSLGVSALYNEQFF.

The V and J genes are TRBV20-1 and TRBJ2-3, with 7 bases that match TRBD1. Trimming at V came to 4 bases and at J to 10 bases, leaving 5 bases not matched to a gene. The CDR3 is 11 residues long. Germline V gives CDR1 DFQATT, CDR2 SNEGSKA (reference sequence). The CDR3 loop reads CSAIRQGAQYF. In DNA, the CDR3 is TGCAGTGCTATCCGACAGGGTGCGCAGTATTTT.

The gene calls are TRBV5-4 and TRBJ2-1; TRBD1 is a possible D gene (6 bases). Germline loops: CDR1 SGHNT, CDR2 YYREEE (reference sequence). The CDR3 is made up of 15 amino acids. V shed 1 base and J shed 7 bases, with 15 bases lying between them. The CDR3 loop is CASSLQGQSGNEQFF. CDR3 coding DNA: TGTGCCAGCAGCTTGCAGGGGCAATCGGGGAATGAGCAGTTCTTC.

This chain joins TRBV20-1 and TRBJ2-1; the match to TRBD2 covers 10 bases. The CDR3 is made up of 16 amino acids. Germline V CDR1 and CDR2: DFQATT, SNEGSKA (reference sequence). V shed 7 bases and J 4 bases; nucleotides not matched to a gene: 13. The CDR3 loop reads CSVGGSGRGRYNEQFF. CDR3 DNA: TGCAGTGTCGGCGGGAGCGGGAGGGGGCGTTACAATGAGCAGTTCTTC.

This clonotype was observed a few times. The DNA of the CDR3 is TGTGCCACCAGCAGAGCCCCGGACTCGTCGAGAGAGACCCAGTACTTC. As protein: CATSRAPDSSRETQYF. This chain joins TRBV15 and TRBJ2-5; TRBD2 is a possible D gene (5 bases). The V and J ends lost 1 base and 4 bases respectively, with 16 bases between them. This CDR3 has 16 amino acids. Germline CDR1 and CDR2: LNHNV and YYDKDF (reference sequence). Complete variable domain (other parts from reference TRBV15 and TRBJ2-5): DAMVIQNPRYQVTQFGKPVTLSCSQTLNHNVMYWYQQKSSQAPKLLFHYYDKDFNNEADTPDNFQSRRPNTSFCFLDIRSPGLGDTAMYLCATSRAPDSSRETQYFGPGTRLLVL.

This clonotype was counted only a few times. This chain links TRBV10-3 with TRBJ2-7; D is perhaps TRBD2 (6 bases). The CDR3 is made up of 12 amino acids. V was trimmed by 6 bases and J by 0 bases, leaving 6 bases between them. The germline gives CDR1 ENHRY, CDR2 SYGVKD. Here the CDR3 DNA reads TGTGCCATCAGCGGGAGCTCCTACGAGCAGTACTTC. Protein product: CAISGSSYEQYF.

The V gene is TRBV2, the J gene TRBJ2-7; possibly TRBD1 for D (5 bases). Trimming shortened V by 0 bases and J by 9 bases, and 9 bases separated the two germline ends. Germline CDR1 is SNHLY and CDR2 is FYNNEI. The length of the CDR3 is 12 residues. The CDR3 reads CASSEAGLGQYF. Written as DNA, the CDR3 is TGTGCCAGCAGTGAAGCGGGGCTAGGGCAGTACTTC.

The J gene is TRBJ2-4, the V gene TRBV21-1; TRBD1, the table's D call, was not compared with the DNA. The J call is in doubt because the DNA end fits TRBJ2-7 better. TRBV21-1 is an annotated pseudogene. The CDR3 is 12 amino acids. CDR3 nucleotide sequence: TGTGCCAGCATTCGAAGTCTGGGCGAGCAGTACTTC. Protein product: CASIRSLGEQYF.

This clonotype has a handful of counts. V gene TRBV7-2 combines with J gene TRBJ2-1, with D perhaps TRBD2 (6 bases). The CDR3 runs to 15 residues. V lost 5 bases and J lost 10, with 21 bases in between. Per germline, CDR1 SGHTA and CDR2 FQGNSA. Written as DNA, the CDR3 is TGTGCCAGCAGCCTCGGACGGAGGGCCGGTGGGGAGCAGTTCTTC. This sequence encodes CASSLGRRAGGEQFF.

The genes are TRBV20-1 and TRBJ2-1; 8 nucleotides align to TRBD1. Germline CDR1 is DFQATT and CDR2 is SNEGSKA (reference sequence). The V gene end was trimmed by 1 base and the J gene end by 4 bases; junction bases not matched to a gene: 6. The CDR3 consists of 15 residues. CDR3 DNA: TGCAGTGCTAGAGGGGGGACAGGCCCATACAATGAGCAGTTCTTC. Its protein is CSARGGTGPYNEQFF.

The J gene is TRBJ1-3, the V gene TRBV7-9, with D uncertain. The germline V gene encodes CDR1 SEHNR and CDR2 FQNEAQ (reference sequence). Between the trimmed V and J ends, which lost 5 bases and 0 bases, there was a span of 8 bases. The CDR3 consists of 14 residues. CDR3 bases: TGTGCCAGCAGCACGCAGAGCTCTGGAAACACCATATATTTT. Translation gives CASSTQSSGNTIYF.

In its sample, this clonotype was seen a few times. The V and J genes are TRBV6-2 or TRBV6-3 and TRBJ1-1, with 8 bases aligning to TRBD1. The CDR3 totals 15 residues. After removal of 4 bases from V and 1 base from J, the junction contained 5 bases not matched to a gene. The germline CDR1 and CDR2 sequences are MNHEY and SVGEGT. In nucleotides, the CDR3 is TGTGCCAGCAGTTCATCCGGACAGGGGAACACTGAAGCTTTCTTT. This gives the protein CASSSSGQGNTEAFF.